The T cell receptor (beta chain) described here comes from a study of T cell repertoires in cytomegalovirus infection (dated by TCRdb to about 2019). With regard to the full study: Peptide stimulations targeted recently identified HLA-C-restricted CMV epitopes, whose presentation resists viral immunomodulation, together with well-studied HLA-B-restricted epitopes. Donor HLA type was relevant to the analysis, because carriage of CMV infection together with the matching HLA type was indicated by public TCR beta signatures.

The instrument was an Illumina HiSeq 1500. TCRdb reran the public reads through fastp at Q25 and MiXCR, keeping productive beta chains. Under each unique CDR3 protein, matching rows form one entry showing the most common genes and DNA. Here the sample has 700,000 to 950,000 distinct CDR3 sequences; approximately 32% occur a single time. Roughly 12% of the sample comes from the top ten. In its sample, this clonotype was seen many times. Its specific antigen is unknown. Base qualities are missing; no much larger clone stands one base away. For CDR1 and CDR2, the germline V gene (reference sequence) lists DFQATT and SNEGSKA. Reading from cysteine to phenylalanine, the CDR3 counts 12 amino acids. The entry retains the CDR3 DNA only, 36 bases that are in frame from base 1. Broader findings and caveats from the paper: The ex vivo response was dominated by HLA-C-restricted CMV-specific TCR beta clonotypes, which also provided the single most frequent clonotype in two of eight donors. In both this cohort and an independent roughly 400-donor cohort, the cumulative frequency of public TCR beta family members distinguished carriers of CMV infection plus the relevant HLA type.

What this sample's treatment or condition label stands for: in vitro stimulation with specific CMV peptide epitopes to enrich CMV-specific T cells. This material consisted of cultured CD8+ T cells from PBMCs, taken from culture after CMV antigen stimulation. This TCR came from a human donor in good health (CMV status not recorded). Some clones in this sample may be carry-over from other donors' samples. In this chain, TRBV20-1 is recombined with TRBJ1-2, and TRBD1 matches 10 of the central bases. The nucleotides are TGCAGCACCGGGACAGGGGACTATGGCTACACCTTC. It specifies CSTGTGDYGYTF.